These T cell receptor beta chains were read from a single sample in a study of Ad26.COV2.S vaccination and SARS-CoV-2 variants. Assay used: immunoSEQ multiplex PCR; TCRdb lists only in-frame clones, some missing. The sample lists about 680,000 clones, 89% seen once, with approximately 1.5% in the top ten. The sequences come from peripheral blood, collected in a trial of Ad26.COV2.S vaccine versus placebo. The source is a person aged 18-65 years who received the Ad26.COV2.S COVID-19 vaccine or a placebo. CDR3s include the opening cysteine and the closing phenylalanine or tryptophan.

v_call	cdr3_aa
TRBV27	CASSSGTSGRNEQFF
TRBV3-1/TRBV3-2	CASSQAPGWGGGHGYTF
TRBV7-9	CASSSGQGARSNQPQHF
TRBV5-1	CASSLDRADADTQYF
TRBV10-3	CAISRGQSSYNEQFF
TRBV5-6	CASSLLVVLGGQRGDTQYF
TRBV19	CASSPGLAGGQETQYF
TRBV19	CASSKSWTAGDEKLFF
TRBV30	CAWSSAGRYYGYTF
TRBV5-1	CASSLGQGALEQYF
TRBV18	CASSPGLAGHQETQYF
TRBV6-6	CASREDRANQPQHF
TRBV14	CASSQAGSYNSPLHF
TRBV5-1	CASSKQPGDTEAFF
TRBV9	CASSVGDGNTIYF
TRBV5-5	CASSLDVSGANVLTF
TRBV5-4	CASRVQGTYEQYF
TRBV7-3	CASSPQGDTEAFF
TRBV6-5	CASSLGELFF
TRBV30	CAWNGVTSSGANVLTF
TRBV3-1/TRBV3-2	CASSQEPQVLAGVYEQYF
TRBV10-3	CAISIQGTPRYEQYF
TRBV24-1	CATSEPGDSTGELFF
TRBV12-5	CASGLTPTISF
TRBV24-1	CATSVTGGTDTQYF
TRBV7-8	CASSLGQRRGGETQYF
TRBV19	CASIRTGRDYGYTF
TRBV24-1	CATSEGRFYQETQYF
TRBV13	CASSHRQGMNTEAFF
TRBV6-5	CASSSGTLNTEAFF
TRBV5-1	CASSYRTATNEKLFF
TRBV3-1/TRBV3-2	CASSQKNNYGYTF
TRBV2	CASSIAGSSGANVLTF
TRBV27	CASSLPNQPQHF
TRBV7-2	CASSLSLAVYEQYF
TRBV5-1	CASSPDPTGTFDSYNEQFF
TRBV9	CACGAGVYEQYF
TRBV30	CAWTTTNYGYTF
TRBV27	CASSLSAHEQFF
TRBV30	CAWSLQGGQPQHF
TRBV5-6	CASSLGTGLNTEAFF
TRBV7-2	CASSFQGKLRNTIYF
TRBV7-9	CASLRQGWDTQYF